This T cell receptor (beta chain) was sequenced during a study of OX40 agonist ivuxolimab in advanced cancers. On the study more broadly: Ivuxolimab, an antibody that agonizes OX40 (CD134), was administered to the patients. General study findings and limits: Averaging showed that CD8+ T cells had more expanded clones than CD4+ did. Compared with others, partial responders at 0.1-3.0 mg/kg displayed clonal expansion among the lowest.

The V and J ends lost 4 bases and 8 bases, in that order; junction bases with no gene match: 7. From germline, CDR1 is SNHLY and CDR2 FYNNEI. The CDR3 consists of 14 residues. Repertoires were generated with immunoSEQ multiplex PCR, while TCRdb's copy carries only in-frame clones and drops some. The sample includes tens of thousands of clones, around 80% seen only once; the top ten take around 7.8%. As for this clone: Its antigen is unidentified.

This clonotype was sampled from an adult with an advanced solid tumor such as melanoma, head and neck, liver or kidney cancer. The chain joins TRBV2 to TRBJ1-4, with 7 bases aligning to TRBD1. Specimen: CD4+ or CD8+ T cells sorted from blood, collected in a trial of the OX40 agonist ivuxolimab. The CDR3 protein is CASSANRGEEKLFF. The DNA for the CDR3 is TGTGCCAGCAGTGCTAACAGGGGTGAAGAAAAACTGTTTTTT.